The rows below give T cell receptor beta chains drawn from one sample of a study of blood T cell repertoires in COVID-19. The repertoire was sequenced with immunoSEQ multiplex PCR; TCRdb's copy has only in-frame clones and lacks some. The table has some 74,000 clones, 88% seen once; the top ten hold 5.5% to 7.5%. Material for sequencing was peripheral blood. The receptors derive from a woman of 80 years or more with acute or convalescent COVID-19. CDR3s include the opening cysteine and the closing phenylalanine or tryptophan. The order of the fields is J gene, V gene, clone size, D gene, CDR3 DNA, CDR3 protein. D genes are given only for firm matches. Not every row has a clone size; where given, it reads once, few, many or a size class.

j_call: TRBJ1-3; v_call: TRBV6-5; clone_size: -; d_call: -; cdr3_nt: TGTGCCAGCAGTTACGTGGCCAGGGGAACAGGAAACACCATATATTTT; cdr3_aa: CASSYVARGTGNTIYF
j_call: TRBJ1-6; v_call: TRBV28; clone_size: -; d_call: -; cdr3_nt: TGTGCCAGCAGTCCCCCGACCTCGGGAGCCCTCCACTTT; cdr3_aa: CASSPPTSGALHF
j_call: TRBJ2-2; v_call: TRBV19; clone_size: -; d_call: TRBD1; cdr3_nt: TGTGCCAGTAGTCTTACGATACAGGACAGGTTGGGCGGGGAGCTGTTTTTT; cdr3_aa: CASSLTIQDRLGGELFF
j_call: TRBJ2-5; v_call: TRBV9; clone_size: once; d_call: -; cdr3_nt: TGTGCCAGCAGCCCTAGGCTGGACAGAAAAGAGACCCAGTACTTC; cdr3_aa: CASSPRLDRKETQYF
j_call: TRBJ2-3; v_call: TRBV6-5; clone_size: once; d_call: TRBD1; cdr3_nt: TGTGCCAGCAGTCAGGGGGCTTACACAGATACGCAGTATTTT; cdr3_aa: CASSQGAYTDTQYF
j_call: TRBJ2-1; v_call: TRBV7-2; clone_size: -; d_call: TRBD2; cdr3_nt: TGTGCCAGCAGCTCTAGCGGGGGCTACAATGAGCAGTTCTTC; cdr3_aa: CASSSSGGYNEQFF
j_call: TRBJ2-3; v_call: TRBV19; clone_size: -; d_call: TRBD1; cdr3_nt: TGTGCCAGTAGTATAAGGACAGGGTCAACTAGCACAGATACGCAGTATTTT; cdr3_aa: CASSIRTGSTSTDTQYF
j_call: TRBJ2-3; v_call: TRBV5-6; clone_size: -; d_call: TRBD2; cdr3_nt: TGTGCCAGCAGCGGTCTAGCGGGGGGGCGCGCAGATACGCAGTATTTT; cdr3_aa: CASSGLAGGRADTQYF
j_call: TRBJ1-1; v_call: TRBV6-5; clone_size: -; d_call: TRBD1; cdr3_nt: TGTGCCAGCAGTTACAGAGGGGGCGGAACTGAAGCTTTCTTT; cdr3_aa: CASSYRGGGTEAFF
j_call: TRBJ2-2; v_call: TRBV10-1; clone_size: -; d_call: -; cdr3_nt: TGCGCCAGCAGTGTGGGGGACACTAACACCGGGGAGCTGTTTTTT; cdr3_aa: CASSVGDTNTGELFF
j_call: TRBJ1-1; v_call: TRBV20-1; clone_size: -; d_call: -; cdr3_nt: TGCAGTGCTAGAGGAGACTCTGAAGCTTTCTTT; cdr3_aa: CSARGDSEAFF
j_call: TRBJ2-7; v_call: TRBV6-5; clone_size: -; d_call: -; cdr3_nt: TGTGCCACCTTAGGGTCAGGGAACGACGAGCAGTACTTC; cdr3_aa: CATLGSGNDEQYF
j_call: TRBJ1-4; v_call: TRBV4-2; clone_size: once; d_call: -; cdr3_nt: TGTGCCAGCAGCCAAGGCGGGGGCAGTACGCGAACTAATGAAAAACTGTTTTTT; cdr3_aa: CASSQGGGSTRTNEKLFF
j_call: TRBJ2-3; v_call: TRBV15; clone_size: -; d_call: -; cdr3_nt: TGTGCCACCAGCAGAGACGGGAGCACAGATACGCAGTATTTT; cdr3_aa: CATSRDGSTDTQYF
j_call: TRBJ2-3; v_call: TRBV10-3; clone_size: many; d_call: TRBD1; cdr3_nt: TGTGCCACAGAGACAGGGGAAGACACAGATACGCAGTATTTT; cdr3_aa: CATETGEDTDTQYF
j_call: TRBJ2-1; v_call: TRBV27; clone_size: -; d_call: -; cdr3_nt: TGTGCCAGCACCCCTTCGAGGGAATCCTACAATGAGCAGTTCTTC; cdr3_aa: CASTPSRESYNEQFF
j_call: TRBJ1-1; v_call: TRBV6-5; clone_size: -; d_call: TRBD1; cdr3_nt: TGTGCCAGCAGGGCCCAGGGGGATTACACTGAAGCTTTCTTT; cdr3_aa: CASRAQGDYTEAFF
j_call: TRBJ2-5; v_call: TRBV9; clone_size: -; d_call: -; cdr3_nt: TGTGCCAGCAGCGCACATCTAGGTTTCCAAGAGACCCAGTACTTC; cdr3_aa: CASSAHLGFQETQYF
j_call: TRBJ1-4; v_call: TRBV15; clone_size: -; d_call: -; cdr3_nt: TGTGCCACCAGCAGAGTTTTTGCAGGGTTGGGAGAAAAACTGTTTTTT; cdr3_aa: CATSRVFAGLGEKLFF
j_call: TRBJ2-7; v_call: TRBV5-1; clone_size: -; d_call: TRBD2; cdr3_nt: TGCGCCAGCAGCTTGGCCTCGGCTAGCGGGGCTCTCTACGAGCAGTACTTC; cdr3_aa: CASSLASASGALYEQYF
j_call: TRBJ2-7; v_call: TRBV9; clone_size: -; d_call: -; cdr3_nt: TGTGCCAGCAGCGTAGACGTAGGAGGGTCCGTTAACGAGCAGTACTTC; cdr3_aa: CASSVDVGGSVNEQYF
j_call: TRBJ2-2; v_call: TRBV19; clone_size: -; d_call: TRBD2; cdr3_nt: TGTGCCAGTAGTATCTCGGGGGGCACCGGGGAGCTGTTTTTT; cdr3_aa: CASSISGGTGELFF
j_call: TRBJ2-5; v_call: TRBV2; clone_size: -; d_call: -; cdr3_nt: TGTGCCAGCAGTGCACAAGAGACCCAGTACTTC; cdr3_aa: CASSAQETQYF
j_call: TRBJ1-3; v_call: TRBV19; clone_size: -; d_call: TRBD1; cdr3_nt: TGTGCCAGTATCGACAGGGGAGGTGGAAACACCATATATTTT; cdr3_aa: CASIDRGGGNTIYF
j_call: TRBJ2-1; v_call: TRBV2; clone_size: few; d_call: -; cdr3_nt: TGTGCCAGCACCCTATTAAAAAATGAGCAGTTCTTC; cdr3_aa: CASTLLKNEQFF
j_call: TRBJ2-1; v_call: TRBV5-1; clone_size: -; d_call: TRBD2; cdr3_nt: TGCGCCAGCAGCCCAGAGGGACTAGCGGGAGGCTGGTCCTACAATGAGCAGTTCTTC; cdr3_aa: CASSPEGLAGGWSYNEQFF
j_call: TRBJ2-3; v_call: TRBV7-6; clone_size: -; d_call: TRBD2; cdr3_nt: TGTGCCAGCAGCTTAGTGGGGGGGACAGATACGCAGTATTTT; cdr3_aa: CASSLVGGTDTQYF
j_call: TRBJ1-2; v_call: TRBV6-5; clone_size: -; d_call: -; cdr3_nt: TGTGCCACCACGACTGGTTCCAGCTATGGCTACACCTTC; cdr3_aa: CATTTGSSYGYTF
j_call: TRBJ1-2; v_call: TRBV18; clone_size: -; d_call: TRBD1; cdr3_nt: TGTGCCAGCTCACCCGGGACAGGGGGCAGTTCTACATATGGCTACACCTTC; cdr3_aa: CASSPGTGGSSTYGYTF